These 25 T cell receptor beta chains share one sample of origin, sequenced in a study of OX40 agonist ivuxolimab in advanced cancers. The method was the immunoSEQ multiplex PCR assay. The immuneACCESS repertoire file appears here via TCRdb, limited to in-frame rearrangements. These files lack a portion of the clones; in checked studies, under half of the deficit traces to unresolved V genes, and the cause of the others is not known. This sample is represented by 65,000 to 80,000 clones; around 92% of them were singletons. The top ten clones comprise 0.53% of the sample. The source material was CD4+ or CD8+ T cells sorted from blood, sampled in a trial of the OX40 agonist ivuxolimab. Receptors originate from an adult with an advanced solid tumor such as melanoma, head and neck, liver or kidney cancer.

The chain joins TRBV11-3 to TRBJ1-2, with 7 bases matching TRBD1. Trimming cost V 3 bases and J 8 bases; bases outside gene matches: 6. The germline V gene encodes CDR1 SGHNT and CDR2 YENEEA. The length of the CDR3 is 13 residues. The CDR3 nucleotides read TGTGCCAGCAGCTTGGAACACAGGGGAGGCTACACCTTC. Its protein product is CASSLEHRGGYTF.

The CDR3 coding sequence is TGTGCCAGCAGCTCCAACAGGGGCCGTACGCAGTATTTT. Translated, it gives CASSSNRGRTQYF. This chain links TRBV11-3 with TRBJ2-3; 7 bases are shared with TRBD1. Per germline, CDR1 SGHNT and CDR2 YENEEA. The CDR3 length is 13 residues. The ends lost 4 bases at V and 8 bases at J; junction bases unmatched: 6.

The chain carries TRBV19 and TRBJ2-3; perhaps TRBD2 as D (6 bases). CDR1 and CDR2 (germline): LNHDA, SQIVND (reference sequence). The V end was cut by 6 bases, the J end by 1 base, with 14 bases between. This CDR3 is built from 15 residues. The CDR3 here is CASSGSRGRTDTQYF. The CDR3 DNA reads as TGTGCCAGTAGCGGGAGTAGAGGCCGCACAGATACGCAGTATTTT.

V and J are TRBV7-2 and TRBJ1-1, with 7 bases identical to TRBD1. Germline CDR1 is SGHTA and CDR2 is FQGNSA. Trimming took 0 bases from V and 0 from J; bases not matched to a gene: 4. The CDR3 totals 16 residues. DNA for the CDR3: TGTGCCAGCAGCTTAGCTGCAGGGGGAATGAACACTGAAGCTTTCTTT. It codes for CASSLAAGGMNTEAFF.

This clone was seen only a few times. The chain recombines TRBV5-5 with TRBJ2-3; 9 bases match TRBD1. Trimming took 4 bases from V and 14 from J; bases not matched to a gene: 11. From germline, CDR1 is SGHKS and CDR2 YYEKEE (reference sequence). This CDR3 region has 13 residues. CDR3 DNA sequence: TGTGCCAGCAGCCACATGGACAGGGGTGGTTGGTATTTT. Protein: CASSHMDRGGWYF.

The gene calls are TRBV5-6 and TRBJ2-3; 9 positions match TRBD2. The V gene end was trimmed by 0 bases and the J gene end by 4 bases; junction bases not matched to a gene: 9. Germline CDR1 and CDR2: SGHDT and YYEEEE. CDR3 length equals 17 residues. The CDR3 region has the DNA TGTGCCAGCAGCTTGGAAATAGCGGGAGTTGTGTCAGATACGCAGTATTTT. Encoded protein: CASSLEIAGVVSDTQYF.

V usage is TRBV4-3 and J usage is TRBJ2-7; 10 positions agree with TRBD2. There are 17 residues in the CDR3. Germline V gene data show CDR1 as LGHNA and CDR2 as YSLEER. The ends lost 1 base at V and 2 bases at J; junction bases unmatched: 8. In nucleotides, the CDR3 is TGCGCCAGCAGCCAAGGGGGTAGCGGGAGGATTCCCTACGAGCAGTACTTC. Translating it yields CASSQGGSGRIPYEQYF.

The V gene is TRBV28, the J gene TRBJ2-1; the match to TRBD1 covers 11 bases. Per germline, CDR1 MDHEN and CDR2 SYDVKM. Trimming at V came to 1 base and at J to 2 bases, leaving 1 base not matched to a gene. This CDR3 has 16 residues. The CDR3 sequence: CASSLSDRGPYNEQFF. The CDR3 DNA is TGTGCCAGCAGTTTATCGGACAGGGGGCCCTACAATGAGCAGTTCTTC.

V usage is TRBV9 and J usage is TRBJ1-1; tentative D call: TRBD1 (5 bases). Germline lookup yields CDR1 SGDLS and CDR2 YYNGEE. The CDR3 extends over 13 amino acids. V was shortened by 0 bases and J by 3 bases, with 6 bases between the two germline ends. The CDR3 spells CASSVGGDTEAFF. CDR3 DNA: TGTGCCAGCAGCGTAGGGGGGGACACTGAAGCTTTCTTT.

The chain links TRBV30 to TRBJ2-3; D may match TRBD1 or TRBD2 (7 bases each). CDR3 size: 12 residues. Trimming pared 4 bases from V and 9 bases from J, leaving 14 bases between. Germline assignment: CDR1 GTSNPN and CDR2 SVGIG (reference sequence). This CDR3 is CAWTRGGQTQYF. The CDR3 DNA sequence: TGTGCCTGGACCAGGGGGGGCCAAACGCAGTATTTT.

The chain joins TRBV13 to TRBJ2-1, with a possible D match to TRBD2 (5 bases). V was clipped by 5 bases and J by 5 bases, with 19 bases between them. Germline V lookup: CDR1 PRHDT, CDR2 FYEKMQ (reference sequence). This CDR3 has 16 amino acids. The CDR3 loop reads CASSNQLGPPHNEQFF. CDR3 in DNA: TGTGCCAGCAGCAACCAACTAGGTCCCCCACACAATGAGCAGTTCTTC. Full variable domain (rest looked up from reference TRBV13 and TRBJ2-1): AAGVIQSPRHLIKEKRETATLKCYPIPRHDTVYWYQQGPGQDPQFLISFYEKMQSDKGSIPDRFSAQQFSDYHSELNMSSLELGDSALYFCASSNQLGPPHNEQFFGPGTRLTVL.

The chain employs TRBV11-1 and TRBJ2-3, with 8 bases matching TRBD1. CDR3 length: 15 amino acids. Germline V CDR1 and CDR2: SGHAT, FQDESV (reference sequence). With V trimmed by 8 bases and J by 6 bases, 13 bases remained unmatched. CDR3 DNA: TGTGCCAGCGGATGGGGCAGGGGGCTAGGGGATACGCAGTATTTT. Translating it yields CASGWGRGLGDTQYF.

The V and J genes are TRBV5-1 and TRBJ2-7; 12 bases line up with TRBD2. Germline values: CDR1 SGHRS, CDR2 YFSETQ. The CDR3 is 17 amino acids. V dropped 4 bases and J dropped 0; count of bases not matched to a gene: 8. CDR3 residues: CASSPRATSGSSYEQYF. In nucleotides, the CDR3 is TGCGCCAGCAGCCCCAGGGCGACTAGCGGGAGCTCCTACGAGCAGTACTTC.

V is TRBV11-2 and J is TRBJ2-7; tentatively, D is TRBD1 (6 bases). V lost 3 bases to trimming and J lost 7 bases, with 19 bases between them. Germline CDR1 is SGHAT and CDR2 is FQNNGV. The CDR3 covers 15 residues. The CDR3 sequence: CASSLDGTPLLEQYF. CDR3 bases: TGTGCCAGCAGCTTGGACGGGACACCCCTCTTGGAGCAGTACTTC. The whole variable domain, filled in from reference TRBV11-2 and TRBJ2-7, reads EAGVAQSPRYKIIEKRQSVAFWCNPISGHATLYWYQQILGQGPKLLIQFQNNGVVDDSQLPKDRFSAERLKGVDSTLKIQPAKLEDSAVYLCASSLDGTPLLEQYFGPGTRLTVT.

This rearrangement joins TRBV28 to TRBJ2-7; D not resolved. The germline CDR1 and CDR2 sequences are MDHEN and SYDVKM. This CDR3 is 16 amino acids long. Trimming pared 3 bases from V and 10 bases from J, leaving 25 bases between. The CDR3 DNA follows: TGTGCCAGCAGTTTTGTTTTTGCGCAACTCGATCTGCGCCAGTACTTC. Protein sequence: CASSFVFAQLDLRQYF. Complete variable domain (other parts from reference TRBV28 and TRBJ2-7): DVKVTQSSRYLVKRTGEKVFLECVQDMDHENMFWYRQDPGLGLRLIYFSYDVKMKEKGDIPEGYSVSREKKERFSLILESASTNQTSMYLCASSFVFAQLDLRQYFGPGTRLTVT.

This chain joins TRBV7-2 and TRBJ1-1; the D is unclear. Germline loops: CDR1 SGHTA, CDR2 FQGNSA. This CDR3 contains 15 residues. Deletions cut 5 bases from V and 1 base from J, with 14 bases between. This chain's CDR3 is CASSPTPTRNTEAFF. For the CDR3, the DNA is TGTGCCAGCAGCCCAACCCCGACCCGGAACACTGAAGCTTTCTTT.

The V gene is TRBV5-1, the J gene TRBJ1-5, with 10 bases identical to TRBD1. The CDR3 loop spans 15 amino acids. Germline-derived CDR1 and CDR2 are SGHRS and YFSETQ. Germline trimming cut 4 bases from V and 2 bases from J; bases unmatched to any gene: 3. The CDR3, as DNA: TGCGCCAGCAGCAGTGGGACAGGGGGCAATCAGCCCCAGCATTTT. Residues: CASSSGTGGNQPQHF.

V usage is TRBV6-1 and J usage is TRBJ2-3; no reliable D call. This CDR3 comprises 15 residues. V lost 8 bases and J 1 base, leaving 16 bases between the germline ends. Germline V CDR1 and CDR2: MNHNS, SASEGT. The CDR3 sequence: CASAFPPGGTDTQYF. CDR3 sequence (DNA): TGTGCCAGCGCTTTTCCGCCTGGAGGCACAGATACGCAGTATTTT.

The rearrangement links TRBV7-2 to TRBJ2-1, with unresolved D. The CDR3 has 14 amino acids. Germline CDR1 SGHTA, CDR2 FQGNSA. The V and J ends lost 5 bases and 8 bases respectively, with 16 bases between them. The CDR3 DNA sequence: TGTGCCAGCAGCAATGGACCCCGCGTGGATGAGCAGTTCTTC. It specifies CASSNGPRVDEQFF.

J is TRBJ2-5 and V is TRBV11-3; D not certain. The length of the CDR3 is 15 residues. The germline V gene encodes CDR1 SGHNT and CDR2 YENEEA. V lost 1 base and J 2 bases, leaving 11 bases between the germline ends. CDR3 residues: CASSLGATPQETQYF. The CDR3 coding sequence is TGTGCCAGCAGCTTAGGGGCGACTCCACAAGAGACCCAGTACTTC.

V is TRBV2 and J is TRBJ2-7, with unresolved D. The germline CDR1 and CDR2 sequences are SNHLY and FYNNEI. The CDR3 extends over 13 amino acids. Trimming removed 3 bases at V and 2 bases at J, with 8 bases between. The CDR3 bases are TGTGCCAGCAGTGAGCGCCTGACCTACGAGCAGTACTTC. Protein: CASSERLTYEQYF.

The J gene is TRBJ2-1, the V gene TRBV5-3, with unresolved D. TRBV5-3 is treated as an ORF (open reading frame) with a function not yet certain. The length of the CDR3 is 11 residues. Trimming cost V 4 bases and J 5 bases, with 4 bases left between them. The CDR3 DNA is TGTGCCAGAAGCCCTGACAATGAGCAGTTCTTC. Its translation: CARSPDNEQFF.

V and J are TRBV7-6 and TRBJ1-4; D is possibly TRBD1 (5 bases). CDR1 SGHVS and CDR2 FNYEAQ come from the germline V gene. V lost 5 bases to trimming and J lost 8 bases, with 18 bases between them. The CDR3 runs 15 residues. Here the CDR3 DNA reads TGTGCCAGCAGCCCGGCAGGGACCAAGGGGGAAAAACTGTTTTTT. Amino acid sequence: CASSPAGTKGEKLFF.

This clone has just one count. The rearrangement joins TRBV11-1 to TRBJ2-3, with 9 bases lining up with TRBD2. V shed 6 bases and J 4 bases; nucleotides not matched to a gene: 5. Germline V gene lookup returns CDR1 SGHAT and CDR2 FQDESV (reference sequence). The CDR3 is 14 residues long. The CDR3 DNA follows: TGTGCCAGCAGTGAGGGACTAGCTGCAGATACGCAGTATTTT. Translated, it gives CASSEGLAADTQYF.

The rearrangement joins TRBV19 to TRBJ2-7; TRBD1 aligns across 9 bases. The CDR3 is 14 amino acids. Germline V gene lookup returns CDR1 LNHDA and CDR2 SQIVND (reference sequence). V gave up 3 bases and J gave up 4 bases; unmatched junction bases: 4. Here the CDR3 reads CASSIRGQGYEQYF. As DNA, the CDR3 is TGTGCCAGTAGTATTCGTGGACAGGGGTACGAGCAGTACTTC.